These 26 T cell receptor beta chains share one sample of origin, sequenced in a study of CD8 T cells in ankylosing spondylitis. TCRdb reanalysed the 5' RACE reads using MiXCR and keeps one entry per CDR3 protein. Of 100,000 or so distinct CDR3 sequences listed, approximately 25% are singletons. The material sequenced was synovial fluid, either unsorted or a sorted T cell fraction (not recorded which). These TCRs come from a male donor with ankylosing spondylitis.

This clonotype came up a few times. This CDR3 reads CATSRDQASYNEQFF. For the CDR3, the DNA is TGTGCCACCAGCAGAGATCAGGCCTCCTACAATGAGCAGTTCTTC. This chain uses TRBV15 with TRBJ2-1, with D hard to call. This CDR3 region has 15 residues. V lost 0 bases and J 0 bases, leaving 6 bases between the germline ends. The germline V gene encodes CDR1 LNHNV and CDR2 YYDKDF (reference sequence).

The sample holds many counts of this clonotype. V and J are TRBV3-1 and TRBJ2-3; D is unclear. The V end was cut by 4 bases, the J end by 4 bases, with 9 bases between. In germline, CDR1 is LGHDT, CDR2 YNNKEL (reference sequence). This CDR3 comprises 13 residues. CDR3 sequence (DNA): TGTGCCAGCAGCCTAAGCGAGGCAGATACGCAGTATTTT. Amino acid sequence: CASSLSEADTQYF.

The rearrangement uses TRBV2 and TRBJ1-5, with D tentatively TRBD1 (5 bases). V lost 7 bases, J lost 7 bases, and 14 bases lay in between. The CDR3 is 13 amino acids. Germline V gene lookup returns CDR1 SNHLY and CDR2 FYNNEI. CDR3 amino acids: CASNEGRRQPQHF. As DNA, the CDR3 is TGTGCCAGCAATGAGGGGAGGAGGCAGCCCCAGCATTTT.

This clonotype appeared many times. The CDR3 region has the DNA TGTGCCAGCAGCCCGGGACTAGCGGTGAACACCGGGGAGCTGTTTTTT. Amino acids: CASSPGLAVNTGELFF. The V and J genes are TRBV11-2 and TRBJ2-2, with 11 bases matching TRBD2. There are 16 residues in the CDR3. From germline, CDR1 is SGHAT and CDR2 FQNNGV. V was pared by 5 bases and J by 1 base, with 3 bases of the junction left unmatched.

This clonotype was detected ten times or more. This chain links TRBV3-1 with TRBJ2-2; D is uncertain. Germline V CDR1 and CDR2: LGHDT, YNNKEL (reference sequence). The CDR3 loop spans 17 amino acids. V dropped 1 base and J dropped 0 bases, with 12 bases sitting between them. The CDR3 reads CASSQGWSVANTGELFF. For the CDR3, the DNA is TGTGCCAGCAGCCAAGGCTGGTCGGTAGCGAACACCGGGGAGCTGTTTTTT.

The chain carries TRBV7-9 and TRBJ2-5, with D possibly matching TRBD1 (5 bases). Germline V lookup: CDR1 SEHNR, CDR2 FQNEAQ (reference sequence). The CDR3 runs to 15 residues. V lost 1 base and J 2 bases, leaving 11 bases between the germline ends. The DNA of the CDR3 is TGTGCCAGCAGCTTAGACTTGGGGCAGCAAGAGACCCAGTACTTC. Protein product: CASSLDLGQQETQYF.

This clonotype has just one count. The rearrangement links TRBV28 to TRBJ2-5; D unresolved. The CDR3 contains 13 residues. Deletions cut 5 bases from V and 5 bases from J, with 12 bases between. Germline V gene sequence: CDR1 MDHEN, CDR2 SYDVKM. The DNA for the CDR3 is TGTGCCAGCAGTCCCGACTTCGGGGAGACCCAGTACTTC. It translates to CASSPDFGETQYF.

The V call is TRBV5-6, the J call TRBJ2-1, with 8 bases fitting TRBD1. Unmatched junction bases numbered 8, after V lost 3 bases and J lost 3 bases. The germline CDR1 and CDR2 sequences are SGHDT and YYEEEE. This CDR3 has 16 amino acids. The CDR3 reads CASSSTRGTGYNEQFF. The CDR3, as DNA: TGTGCCAGCAGCTCGACGAGAGGGACAGGCTACAATGAGCAGTTCTTC. The full variable domain, completed using reference TRBV5-6 and TRBJ2-1, is DAGVTQSPTHLIKTRGQQVTLRCSPKSGHDTVSWYQQALGQGPQFIFQYYEEEERQRGNFPDRFSGHQFPNYSSELNVNALLLGDSALYLCASSSTRGTGYNEQFFGPGTRLTVL.

This clonotype was detected only once. This rearrangement joins TRBV12-3 or TRBV12-4 to TRBJ1-2; possible D gene TRBD1, 5 bases. Trimming took 4 bases from V and 14 from J, leaving 23 bases between them. The length of the CDR3 is 14 residues. The CDR3 nucleotides read TGTGCCAGCAGTTCCACAGGCCAAGGGGCTCCTAATACCTTC. This translates into CASSSTGQGAPNTF.

This clonotype was detected a few times. This rearrangement joins TRBV5-4 to TRBJ2-1, with 9 nucleotides matching TRBD1. CDR1 is SGHNT and CDR2 is YYREEE in the germline V gene (reference sequence). The V and J ends lost 4 bases and 5 bases, in that order; junction bases with no gene match: 10. CDR3 size: 16 residues. The CDR3 bases are TGTGCCAGCAGCCAGCCGCCGGGACAGGGAGACAATGAGCAGTTCTTC. Protein: CASSQPPGQGDNEQFF.

This clonotype occurred once. The rearrangement joins TRBV28 to TRBJ1-1, with a weak D call TRBD1 (5 bases). CDR3 length: 13 residues. Trimming cost V 5 bases and J 8 bases, with 15 bases left between them. Per germline, CDR1 MDHEN and CDR2 SYDVKM. The CDR3 DNA sequence: TGTGCCAGCAGTGCCGGGCAGGGCGGCGAAGCTTTCTTT. This encodes CASSAGQGGEAFF.

In this sample, this clonotype turned up many times. This chain uses TRBV5-1 with TRBJ2-1, with D uncertain. Germline V gene data show CDR1 as SGHRS and CDR2 as YFSETQ. V was trimmed by 6 bases and J by 6 bases, leaving 7 bases between them. The length of the CDR3 is 11 residues. The CDR3 sequence is CASTDSNEQFF. CDR3 in DNA: TGCGCCAGCACAGACTCCAATGAGCAGTTCTTC.

In this sample, this clonotype turned up a few times. The chain links TRBV3-1 to TRBJ1-1; D is unclear. V was cut by 0 bases and J by 10 bases, with 15 bases left in between. Germline values: CDR1 LGHDT, CDR2 YNNKEL (reference sequence). There are 14 residues in the CDR3. The DNA for the CDR3 is TGTGCCAGCAGCCAAGACGCCAGTACGGCTCGAGCTTTCTTT. Amino acid sequence: CASSQDASTARAFF.

The chain combines TRBV11-3 with TRBJ2-3, with TRBD2 matching 9 bases. The V gene end was trimmed by 5 bases and the J gene end by 3 bases; junction bases not matched to a gene: 9. CDR1 and CDR2 (germline): SGHNT, YENEEA. The CDR3 is 16 amino acids. The DNA for the CDR3 is TGTGCCAGCAGCGCGCGGGATAGCGGGAGTACAGATACGCAGTATTTT. It codes for CASSARDSGSTDTQYF.

This clonotype showed up just a few times. The chain is built from TRBV11-2 and TRBJ2-1, with 10 bases matching TRBD1. The V segment lost 3 bases and the J segment 6 bases; nucleotides outside the gene matches: 2. CDR1 is SGHAT and CDR2 is FQNNGV in the germline V gene. This CDR3 has 14 amino acids. The CDR3 nucleotides are TGTGCCAGCAGCTTGAGGACAGGGGGCAATGAGCAGTTCTTC. Its translation: CASSLRTGGNEQFF.

This rearrangement joins TRBV29-1 to TRBJ1-1; 7 bases are a match to TRBD1. This CDR3 region has 14 residues. Trimming removed 1 base from V and 11 bases from J; junction bases left unmatched: 13. Germline CDR1 reads SQVTM; CDR2 reads ANQGSEA. The CDR3: CSVEGNTGDRTAFF. The DNA for the CDR3 is TGCAGCGTTGAAGGAAATACAGGGGATAGAACGGCTTTCTTT.

The chain couples TRBV19 to TRBJ2-1; D may be TRBD1 (5 bases). CDR3 length equals 15 residues. CDR1 and CDR2 (germline): LNHDA, SQIVND (reference sequence). V lost 8 bases and J 6 bases, leaving 20 bases between the germline ends. CDR3 residues: CASRGGAFFSNEQFF. CDR3 sequence (DNA): TGTGCCAGTCGCGGTGGGGCTTTTTTCTCCAATGAGCAGTTCTTC.

The J gene is TRBJ2-6, the V gene TRBV20-1, with TRBD1 matching 7 bases. After removal of 1 base from V and 1 base from J, the junction contained 7 bases not matched to a gene. This CDR3 has 17 residues. CDR1 is DFQATT and CDR2 is SNEGSKA in the germline V gene (reference sequence). Here the CDR3 DNA reads TGCAGTGCTAGAGTACAGGGGCTAACTTCTGGGGCCAACGTCCTGACTTTC. It is translated as CSARVQGLTSGANVLTF.

The table lists this clonotype with a few counts. The V and J genes are TRBV30 and TRBJ2-3; the match to TRBD2 covers 12 bases. The trim removed 0 bases at V and 3 bases at J, leaving 4 bases unmatched. Germline V gene lookup returns CDR1 GTSNPN and CDR2 SVGIG (reference sequence). This CDR3 has 16 amino acids. CDR3 sequence: CAWSVLLAGGTDTQYF. For the CDR3, the DNA is TGTGCCTGGAGTGTACTACTAGCGGGAGGTACAGATACGCAGTATTTT.

The table lists this clonotype with many counts. The chain recombines TRBV29-1 with TRBJ2-1; 8 bases line up with TRBD2. V shed 2 bases and J 1 base; nucleotides not matched to a gene: 1. The CDR3 has 14 residues. Germline CDR1 SQVTM, CDR2 ANQGSEA. The CDR3 loop is CSVELAGSYNEQFF. The CDR3 nucleotides are TGCAGCGTTGAATTAGCGGGATCCTACAATGAGCAGTTCTTC.

The genes are TRBV7-9 and TRBJ2-5, with D maybe TRBD2 (6 bases). CDR3 length equals 15 residues. Trimming removed 1 base from V and 2 bases from J, with 11 bases in between. Germline assignment: CDR1 SEHNR and CDR2 FQNEAQ (reference sequence). CDR3 sequence: CASSLDGTQQETQYF. CDR3 coding DNA: TGTGCCAGCAGCTTAGACGGGACTCAACAAGAGACCCAGTACTTC.

The rearrangement links TRBV29-1 to TRBJ1-1; D is ambiguous. Germline V lookup: CDR1 SQVTM, CDR2 ANQGSEA. The CDR3 is made up of 11 amino acids. The V and J ends lost 4 bases and 4 bases respectively, with 7 bases between them. CDR3 protein: CSVASVTEAFF. The CDR3 DNA reads TGCAGCGTTGCTTCGGTCACTGAAGCTTTCTTT.

CDR3 in amino acids: CASSDGLVQETQYF. CDR3 DNA sequence: TGTGCCAGCAGTGATGGCCTCGTACAAGAGACCCAGTACTTC. The chain couples TRBV25-1 to TRBJ2-5; D gene ambiguous. In germline, CDR1 is MGHDK, CDR2 SYGVNS. V was cut by 3 bases and J by 2 bases, with 10 bases left in between. The CDR3 consists of 14 residues.

The chain uses TRBV12-3 or TRBV12-4 and TRBJ1-2; D uncertain. The CDR3 length is 13 residues. The ends were cut back, 3 bases at V and 4 bases at J, with 9 bases in the middle. CDR3 residues: CASSLRYGYGYTF. The CDR3 bases are TGTGCCAGCAGTTTGAGGTATGGCTATGGCTACACCTTC.

V and J are TRBV6-1 and TRBJ2-3; TRBD1 is a possible D gene (6 bases). CDR1 and CDR2 from the germline V gene are MNHNS and SASEGT. V lost 6 bases to trimming and J lost 1 base, with 14 bases between them. The CDR3 extends over 15 amino acids. CDR3 protein: CASSRTVHRTDTQYF. The CDR3 region has the DNA TGTGCCAGCAGCCGGACAGTCCACCGCACAGATACGCAGTATTTT.

The chain combines TRBV29-1 with TRBJ2-1, with 7 bases identical to TRBD2. Germline CDR1 SQVTM, CDR2 ANQGSEA. The CDR3 is 15 residues long. The J segment lost 2 bases and the V segment lost 4 bases, leaving 8 bases of the junction unmatched. This CDR3 reads CSVGFRLAAYNEQFF. The CDR3, as DNA: TGCAGCGTTGGTTTTAGGCTAGCGGCCTACAATGAGCAGTTCTTC.